The rows below give T cell receptor beta chains drawn from one sample of a study of CD8 T cells in ankylosing spondylitis. Using its own MiXCR run on the 5' RACE reads, TCRdb lists one record per CDR3 protein. The table lists 350,000 to 450,000 distinct CDR3 sequences, more than 25% of them singletons. Sequenced sample: blood, either unsorted or a sorted T cell fraction (not recorded which). The receptors shown here come from a male donor with ankylosing spondylitis. The CDR3 runs from the conserved cysteine through the conserved F or W. D genes are given only for firm matches. The size field is filled for only some rows; it gives once, few, many or a size class.

v_gene	abundance	j_gene	d_gene	CDR3aa	CDR3nt
TRBV7-8	-	TRBJ2-3	-	CASSLVRSGPADTQYF	TGTGCCAGCAGCTTAGTCAGATCCGGCCCCGCAGATACGCAGTATTTT
TRBV4-2	-	TRBJ2-7	-	CASSQDGQTTYEQYF	TGTGCCAGCAGCCAAGATGGGCAGACAACCTACGAGCAGTACTTC
TRBV5-1	-	TRBJ2-7	TRBD2	CASRLDSGNTGYF	TGCGCCAGCAGATTAGATAGCGGGAACACTGGGTACTTC
TRBV11-2	many	TRBJ2-2	-	CASSLLSGELFF	TGTGCCAGCAGCTTACTTTCCGGGGAGCTGTTTTTT
TRBV24-1	-	TRBJ1-6	-	CATSDPRSGNSPLHF	TGTGCCACCAGTGATCCTCGTAGCGGAAATTCACCCCTCCACTTT
TRBV30	-	TRBJ1-4	TRBD1	CAWNVQGGNEKLFF	TGTGCCTGGAATGTACAGGGGGGGAATGAAAAACTGTTTTTT
TRBV15	few	TRBJ2-7	TRBD2	CATSRDPLAGGGEQYF	TGTGCCACCAGCAGAGATCCGCTAGCGGGAGGGGGTGAGCAGTACTTC
TRBV10-3	-	TRBJ1-5	TRBD1	CAISPDRANQPQHF	TGTGCCATCAGCCCAGACAGGGCGAATCAGCCCCAGCATTTT
TRBV18	-	TRBJ2-7	TRBD1	CASSPPSGTGWYEQYF	TGTGCCAGCTCACCACCGTCCGGGACAGGGTGGTACGAGCAGTACTTC
TRBV15	few	TRBJ1-4	TRBD1	CATSRDGGQGYEKLFF	TGTGCCACCAGCAGAGATGGGGGACAGGGCTATGAAAAACTGTTTTTT
TRBV27	few	TRBJ2-2	-	CASSLLALNTGELFF	TGTGCCAGCTCCCTTTTAGCCCTGAACACCGGGGAGCTGTTTTTT
TRBV5-1	-	TRBJ2-5	-	CASSLAGYRETQYF	TGCGCCAGCAGCTTGGCCGGGTATCGTGAGACCCAGTACTTC
TRBV3-1	-	TRBJ2-1	-	CASSQDRQSHNEQFF	TGTGCCAGCAGCCAAGATAGGCAGTCTCACAATGAGCAGTTCTTC
TRBV29-1	few	TRBJ2-1	TRBD2	CSDRTSGRGDEQFF	TGCAGCGACCGGACTAGCGGGAGGGGGGATGAGCAGTTCTTC